The clone carrying this T cell receptor beta chain was seen many times. The data originate from a study of spatial heterogeneity in lung cancer. Regarding time point: sample taken at primary tumor resection. Frozen PBMC, nontumor lung or tumor provided whole RNA, which was sequenced unsorted. TCRdb re-called the 5' RACE reads with MiXCR, one entry per CDR3 protein. The sample consists of over 25,000 distinct CDR3 sequences, around 8.4% of them appearing once. V was clipped by 6 bases and J by 0 bases, with 14 bases between them. CDR1 is SQVTM, CDR2 ANQGSEA, per germline. The CDR3 consists of 14 residues.

The sample was PBMCs, taken at surgery. The V call is TRBV29-1, the J call TRBJ1-1; D not certain. The source of this sequence is a female donor with early-stage non-small cell lung cancer. This CDR3 is CSVAPTDLNTEAFF. CDR3 DNA sequence: TGCAGCGTAGCGCCCACGGACCTGAACACTGAAGCTTTCTTT.